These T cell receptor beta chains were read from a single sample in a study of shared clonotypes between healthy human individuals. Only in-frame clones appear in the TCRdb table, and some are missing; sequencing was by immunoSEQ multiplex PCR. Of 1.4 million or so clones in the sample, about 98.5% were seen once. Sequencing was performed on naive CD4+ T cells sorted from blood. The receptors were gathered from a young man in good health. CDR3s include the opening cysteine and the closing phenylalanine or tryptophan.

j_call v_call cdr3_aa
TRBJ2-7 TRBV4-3 CASSHGTGILTSSYEQYF
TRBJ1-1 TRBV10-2 CASRPGLGEAFF
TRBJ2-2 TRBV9 CASSVDLVNTGELFF
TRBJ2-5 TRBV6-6 CASSYSGREGPQYF
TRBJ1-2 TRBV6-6 CASSRDYGYTF
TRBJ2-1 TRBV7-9 CASSPLGRAADEQFF
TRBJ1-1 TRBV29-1 CSGGQGAGAFF
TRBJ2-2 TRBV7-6 CASSLDSGPNTGELFF
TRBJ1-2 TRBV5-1 CASSLYRDSGSGYGYTF
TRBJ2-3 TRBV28 CASSSTGGRDTQYF
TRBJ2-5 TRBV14 CASSQVGGIQETQYF
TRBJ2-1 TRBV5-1 CASTSSSYNEQFF
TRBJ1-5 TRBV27 CASSGTTLGPQHF
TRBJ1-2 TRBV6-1 CASIQGGAYGYTF
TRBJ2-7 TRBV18 CASSPNQGTYEQYF
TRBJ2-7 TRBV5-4 CASSLKRTGSYEQYF